This is a list of T cell receptor beta chains from one sample in a study of blood T cell repertoires in COVID-19. Sequenced by immunoSEQ multiplex PCR; TCRdb stores in-frame clones only, minus some. The repertoire consists of 350,000 to 550,000 clones, with about 89% occurring once and the leading ten covering 4% to 4.5%. The sequencing input was peripheral blood. The receptors were sampled from a woman aged 25-40 years with acute or convalescent COVID-19. Both conserved end residues are part of each CDR3. The order of the fields is clone size, D gene, J gene, V gene, CDR3 DNA, CDR3 protein. The D gene is left open where the match is weak. Expanded clones are given a class, and other clones once, few, many or no size at all.

>-|TRBD1|TRBJ1-1|TRBV5-1
TGCGCCAGCAGCTTGTGGAGACAGGGGGCGGGCACTGAAGCTTTCTTT
CASSLWRQGAGTEAFF
>-|TRBD2|TRBJ2-5|TRBV9
TGTGCCAGCAGCGCCTGGTCGCGGGGGGGGCAAGAGACCCAGTACTTC
CASSAWSRGGQETQYF
>-|-|TRBJ1-3|TRBV5-1
TGCGCCAGCAGCTTGGAGGGGCACACTGGAAACACCATATATTTT
CASSLEGHTGNTIYF
>-|TRBD1|TRBJ2-7|TRBV7-2
TGTGCCAGCAGCCTCCGGACAGGGGCGGCCTACGAGCAGTACTTC
CASSLRTGAAYEQYF
>-|-|TRBJ1-5|TRBV2
TGTGCCAGCAGTTTACCAGGGATGTGGGGTCAGCCCCAGCATTTT
CASSLPGMWGQPQHF
>-|-|TRBJ1-5|TRBV6-5
TGTGCCAGCAGGCCCGGGGTCAATCAGCCCCAGCATTTT
CASRPGVNQPQHF
>once|-|TRBJ1-2|TRBV19
TGTGCCAGTAGGCAGGGTGTCGGCGATGGCTACACCTTC
CASRQGVGDGYTF
>-|-|TRBJ2-1|TRBV7-6
TGTGCCAGCAGTTTTAGGCGGACAGAAATCAATGAGCAGTTCTTC
CASSFRRTEINEQFF
>-|-|TRBJ2-3|TRBV21-1
TGTGCCAGCAGCCCGAACGGGGACAGGGAGTGCGAAGGCACAGATACGCAGTATTTT
CASSPNGDRECEGTDTQYF
>-|TRBD1|TRBJ2-7|TRBV7-8
TGTGCCAGCAGCTTAGCTCAAGGGACAGGGGGCTACGAGCAGTACTTC
CASSLAQGTGGYEQYF
>once|TRBD2|TRBJ2-3|TRBV30
TGTGCCTGGAGTCCTACGAGAACTAGCGGGGGGGCAGATACGCAGTATTTT
CAWSPTRTSGGADTQYF
>-|-|TRBJ2-5|TRBV29-1
TGCAGCGTTGAAGTGGTACAGAAAGGGACCCAGTACTTC
CSVEVVQKGTQYF
>-|TRBD1|TRBJ2-1|TRBV5-1
TGCGCCAGCAGTTTGACCCCGGGACAGGGGGCGGGTGAGCAGTTCTTC
CASSLTPGQGAGEQFF
>-|-|TRBJ2-3|TRBV9
TGTGCCAGCAGCCAGGGTGGTACGCAGTATTTT
CASSQGGTQYF
>-|-|TRBJ1-2|TRBV5-6
TGTGCCAGCACCCATACGGGGGGCTATGGCTACACCTTC
CASTHTGGYGYTF
>few|-|TRBJ1-4|TRBV30
TGTGCCTTTCAGCCCGCCTGGGGCGAAAAACTGTTTTTT
CAFQPAWGEKLFF
>-|TRBD1|TRBJ1-1|TRBV6-1
TGTGCCAGCAGTGAAGAGGCAGGGGGCACTGAAGCTTTCTTT
CASSEEAGGTEAFF
>-|TRBD1|TRBJ2-7|TRBV7-9
TGTGCCAGCAGCTACCTCGACAGGGAAGGTTTCTACGAGCAGTACTTC
CASSYLDREGFYEQYF
>-|-|TRBJ1-4|TRBV24-1
TGTGCCACCAGTGATGCGAATGAAAAACTGTTTTTT
CATSDANEKLFF
>-|-|TRBJ2-2|TRBV4-1
TGCGCCAGCAGCCAAGATCCGGGGAGAACCGGGGAGCTGTTTTTT
CASSQDPGRTGELFF
>-|-|TRBJ1-1|TRBV6-2/TRBV6-3
TGTGCCAGCAGTTACTCGCTACAGGCCCCATCCTACACTGAAGCTTTCTTT
CASSYSLQAPSYTEAFF
>-|-|TRBJ2-1|TRBV19
TGTGCCAGTAGTATAGGAGCGAGTGGAGATGAGCAGTTCTTC
CASSIGASGDEQFF
>once|-|TRBJ1-1|TRBV5-5
TGTGCCAGCAGCTCCCCCCGGGGGAGAGCTTTCTTT
CASSSPRGRAFF
>-|TRBD1|TRBJ1-1|TRBV9
TGTGCCAGCAGCGTAGGGACAGGGAAATACGACACTGAAGCTTTCTTT
CASSVGTGKYDTEAFF
>once|-|TRBJ2-7|TRBV12-3/TRBV12-4
TGTGCCAGCAGTCGCGGCAGGGTGGTCGAGCAGTACTTC
CASSRGRVVEQYF
>-|-|TRBJ2-7|TRBV27
TGTGCCAGCAGTTTAGGGTCGGGTCGCACTCCCTACGAGCAGTACTTC
CASSLGSGRTPYEQYF
>once|TRBD2|TRBJ2-1|TRBV5-1
TGCGCCAGCAGCTTGGTTAGCGGGGGGGCCCGGGAGCAGTTCTTC
CASSLVSGGAREQFF
>-|-|TRBJ2-4|TRBV5-6
TGTGCCAGCAGCTTGACCGAGCAAAACATTCAGTACTTC
CASSLTEQNIQYF
>-|TRBD1|TRBJ1-4|TRBV28
TGTGCCAGCAGTTTCGACAGGGTTGCTGAAAAACTGTTTTTT
CASSFDRVAEKLFF
>-|-|TRBJ1-3|TRBV3-1/TRBV3-2
TGTGCCAGCAGCCAAGGGGGGGAGCTCTCTGGAAACACCATATATTTT
CASSQGGELSGNTIYF
>-|TRBD2|TRBJ2-2|TRBV10-1
TGCGCCAGCAGGGACTCTAGCGGGGGTCTCACCGGGGAGCTGTTTTTT
CASRDSSGGLTGELFF
>-|-|TRBJ1-4|TRBV12-3/TRBV12-4
TGTGCCAGCCGGGGAGCGACTAATGAAAAACTGTTTTTT
CASRGATNEKLFF
>-|TRBD1|TRBJ2-7|TRBV29-1
TGCAGCGTTACCCTGGACAGGTCCTACGAGCAGTACTTC
CSVTLDRSYEQYF
>once|-|TRBJ1-5|TRBV6-7
TGTGCCAGCAGTTACTGCCAAGACTCTTTGGAGGGCAATCAGCCCCAGCATTTT
CASSYCQDSLEGNQPQHF
>-|TRBD1|TRBJ1-1|TRBV4-1
TGCGCCAGCAGCCAAGAAGGGGTACCCGGGACAGAACATTACACTGAAGCTTTCTTT
CASSQEGVPGTEHYTEAFF
>-|-|TRBJ2-7|TRBV28
TGTGCCAGCAGCCGCCGGAGAGGGGAGCAGTACTTC
CASSRRRGEQYF
>-|TRBD1|TRBJ1-2|TRBV30
TGTGCCGGCCACAGGGGCGAGGACTATGGCTACACCTTC
CAGHRGEDYGYTF